Sequencing of this TCR beta chain was carried out in a study of T cell responses to AZD1222 COVID-19 vaccine (dated by TCRdb to about 2021). Regarding the study in general: AZD1222 recipients with second doses at about 4 weeks or about 12 weeks were pooled, because spike-specific TCR depth and breadth did not differ between schedules. Enrollment into the trials was organized by age into subgroups of 18-55, 56-69 and 70-plus years, and those subgroups contained roughly 160, 29 and 62 TCR-sequenced participants, respectively. TCR sequencing was performed for 230 to 250 trial participants, of whom roughly 200 were given two doses of AZD1222 and some 26 were given two doses of MenACWY control vaccine. Paper-wide results and their limitations: Reportedly, almost half of the unique spike-specific TCRs recognized epitopes lying outside the regions that are mutated in the B.1.351 and B.1.1.7 variants. After two AZD1222 doses, both the breadth and the depth of spike-specific TCRs were significantly higher than at day 0 and than in MenACWY recipients. Most participants were white British and females outnumbered males, and the authors suggested that clonal diversity may have been underestimated. The 56-69-year group was small, and its depth increase did not reach significance, likely because of low power. Because no samples from the day 14 peak response were available, repertoires could be characterized only after the peak T cell response. Vaccine-associated CD4 TCRs spanned the whole spike protein, with dominant responses in regions 160-218 and 743-854. Only a handful of AZD1222 recipients were SARS-CoV-2 seropositive at baseline, limiting conclusions about previously exposed vaccinees.

Spanning cysteine to phenylalanine, the CDR3 consists of 15 amino acids. The retained sequence is limited to the CDR3, 45 bases, with the frame set at the first base. Based on the germline V gene, the CDR1 and CDR2 sequences are SGHTA and FQGNSA. The junction shows trimming of 5 bases on V and 6 bases on J, plus 17 bases between the germline ends. What the time point label conveys for this sample: baseline before first vaccination. Samples from vaccinated people were obtained from the UK trials COV001 and COV002, which included a single-blind randomized controlled phase 2/3 trial of AZD1222 (ChAdOx1 nCoV-19) in healthy adults. Trial participant PBMC samples were collected at day 0 and day 28 after the second dose for TCRbeta chain sequencing. The CDR3 regions of human TCRbeta chains were analyzed by immunosequencing. On the study's bioinformatics: Repertoire TCRs were matched against a reference library of SARS-CoV-2-specific TCRs generated with the MIRA antigen-specificity platform. Breadth meant the fraction of unique TCRs that were SARS-CoV-2-associated, whereas depth meant the fraction of total T cells that were SARS-CoV-2-associated. Each spike-specific TCR was assigned to its reactive spike region and to a CD4 or CD8 class using the MIRA data. Log10-transformed breadth and depth values were compared by one-way ANOVA with Sidak's multiple comparisons tests. The table comes from immuneACCESS by way of TCRdb, which keeps in-frame sequences with V and J called. Part of the clones is missing from these tables; in studies checked, under half for an unresolved V gene and the rest for unknown reasons. That table furnishes V, J and clone size, whereas the DNA furnished D and trimming. The sample yields roughly 120,000 clones; roughly 90% were counted once. 2.8% of the sample lies in the top ten.

Comment on this clone: Its target antigen remains unknown. Base qualities are missing; no much larger clone stands one base away.

The chain uses TRBV7-2 and TRBJ2-1; the D gene is perhaps TRBD2, from 6 matching bases. The source is an adult in good health. The source material was peripheral blood, sampled on day 0 of AZD1222 vaccination. The CDR3 corresponds to CASSKTSSAINEQFF. The bases read TGTGCCAGCAGCAAGACTAGTTCAGCAATCAATGAGCAGTTCTTC.